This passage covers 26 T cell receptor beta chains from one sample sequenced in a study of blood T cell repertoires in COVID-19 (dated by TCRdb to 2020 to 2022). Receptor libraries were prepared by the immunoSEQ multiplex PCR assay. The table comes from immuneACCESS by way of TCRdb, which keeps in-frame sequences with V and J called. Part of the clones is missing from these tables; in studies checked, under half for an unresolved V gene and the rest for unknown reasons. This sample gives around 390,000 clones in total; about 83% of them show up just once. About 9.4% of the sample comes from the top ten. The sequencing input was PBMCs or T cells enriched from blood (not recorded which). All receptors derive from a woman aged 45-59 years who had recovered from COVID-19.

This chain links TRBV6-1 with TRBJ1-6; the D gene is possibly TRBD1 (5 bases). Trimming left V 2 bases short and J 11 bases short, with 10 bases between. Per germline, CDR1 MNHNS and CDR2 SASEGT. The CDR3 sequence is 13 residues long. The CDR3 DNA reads TGTGCCAGCAGTGAACTAGGGGTAGCACCCCTCCACTTT. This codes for CASSELGVAPLHF.

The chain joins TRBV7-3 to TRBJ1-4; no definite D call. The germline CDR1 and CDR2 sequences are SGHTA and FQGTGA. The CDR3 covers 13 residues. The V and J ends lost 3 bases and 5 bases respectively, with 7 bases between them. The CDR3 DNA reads TGTGCCAGCAGCTTTTGGCCCAATGAAAAACTGTTTTTT. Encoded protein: CASSFWPNEKLFF.

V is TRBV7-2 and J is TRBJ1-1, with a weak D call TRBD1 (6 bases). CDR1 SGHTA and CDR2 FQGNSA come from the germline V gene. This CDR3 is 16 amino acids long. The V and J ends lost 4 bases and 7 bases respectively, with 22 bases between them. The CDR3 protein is CASSYLLGQNSLEAFF. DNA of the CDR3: TGTGCCAGCAGCTACCTACTAGGACAGAACTCCCTTGAAGCTTTCTTT.

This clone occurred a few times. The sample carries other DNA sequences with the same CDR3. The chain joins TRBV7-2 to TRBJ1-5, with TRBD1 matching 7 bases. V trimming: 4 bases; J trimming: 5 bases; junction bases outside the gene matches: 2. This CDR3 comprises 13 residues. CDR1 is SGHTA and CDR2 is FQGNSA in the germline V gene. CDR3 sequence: CASSSQGDQPQHF. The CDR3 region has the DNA TGTGCCAGCAGCTCGCAGGGGGATCAGCCCCAGCATTTT.

As DNA, the CDR3 is TGCGCCAGCAGCCAAGATCGGGGGTTGCTAGTGGGCACAGATACGCAGTATTTT. Protein: CASSQDRGLLVGTDTQYF. V is TRBV4-3 and J is TRBJ2-3; a possible D gene is TRBD2 (6 bases). The CDR3 is made up of 18 amino acids. Trimming pared 0 bases from V and 1 base from J, leaving 17 bases between. The germline CDR1 and CDR2 sequences are LGHNA and YSLEER.

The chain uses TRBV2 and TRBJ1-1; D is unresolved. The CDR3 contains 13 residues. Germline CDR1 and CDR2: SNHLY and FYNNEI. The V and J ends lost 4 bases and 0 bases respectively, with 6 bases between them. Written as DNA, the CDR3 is TGTGCCAGCAGTGTTATAATGAACACTGAAGCTTTCTTT. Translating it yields CASSVIMNTEAFF. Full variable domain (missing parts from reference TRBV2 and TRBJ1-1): EPEVTQTPSHQVTQMGQEVILRCVPISNHLYFYWYRQILGQKVEFLVSFYNNEISEKSEIFDDQFSVERPDGSNFTLKIRSTKLEDSAMYFCASSVIMNTEAFFGQGTRLTVV.

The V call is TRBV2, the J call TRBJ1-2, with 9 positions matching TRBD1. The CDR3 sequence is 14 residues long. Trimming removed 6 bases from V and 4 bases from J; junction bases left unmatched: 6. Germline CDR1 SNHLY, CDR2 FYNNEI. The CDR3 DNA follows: TGTGCCAGCAGCTGGACAGGGGAAGCCTATGGCTACACCTTC. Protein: CASSWTGEAYGYTF.

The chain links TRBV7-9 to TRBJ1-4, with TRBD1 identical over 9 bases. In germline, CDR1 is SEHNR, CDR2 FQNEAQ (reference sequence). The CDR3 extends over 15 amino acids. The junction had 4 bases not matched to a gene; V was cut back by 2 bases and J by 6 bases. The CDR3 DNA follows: TGTGCCAGCAGCTTACGACAGGGGGGAGATGAAAAACTGTTTTTT. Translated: CASSLRQGGDEKLFF.

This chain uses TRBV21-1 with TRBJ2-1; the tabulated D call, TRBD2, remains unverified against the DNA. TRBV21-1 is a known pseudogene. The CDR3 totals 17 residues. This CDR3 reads CAQGGLAGASSYNEQFF. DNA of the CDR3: TGTGCCCAGGGGGGACTAGCGGGGGCAAGCTCCTACAATGAGCAGTTCTTC.

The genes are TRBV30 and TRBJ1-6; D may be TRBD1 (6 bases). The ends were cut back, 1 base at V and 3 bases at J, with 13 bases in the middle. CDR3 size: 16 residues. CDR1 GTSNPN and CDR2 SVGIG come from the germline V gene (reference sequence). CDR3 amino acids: CAWSAHRTVYNSPLHF. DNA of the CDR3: TGTGCCTGGAGTGCCCATCGGACAGTCTATAATTCACCCCTCCACTTT.

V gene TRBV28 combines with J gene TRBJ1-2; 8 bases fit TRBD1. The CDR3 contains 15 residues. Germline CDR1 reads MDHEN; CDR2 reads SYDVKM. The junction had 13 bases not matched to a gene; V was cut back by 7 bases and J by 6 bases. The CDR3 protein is CASTPGPDRADGYTF. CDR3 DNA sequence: TGTGCCAGCACCCCAGGCCCGGACAGGGCTGATGGCTACACCTTC.

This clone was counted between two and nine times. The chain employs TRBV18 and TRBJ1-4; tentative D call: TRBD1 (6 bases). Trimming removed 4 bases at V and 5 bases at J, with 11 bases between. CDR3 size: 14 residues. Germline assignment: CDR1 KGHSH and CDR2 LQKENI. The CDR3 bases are TGTGCCAGCTCACGGACAGAACTGAATGAAAAACTGTTTTTT. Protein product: CASSRTELNEKLFF. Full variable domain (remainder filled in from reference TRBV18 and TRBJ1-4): NAGVMQNPRHLVRRRGQEARLRCSPMKGHSHVYWYRQLPEEGLKFMVYLQKENIIDESGMPKERFSAEFPKEGPSILRIQQVVRGDSAAYFCASSRTELNEKLFFGSGTQLSVL.

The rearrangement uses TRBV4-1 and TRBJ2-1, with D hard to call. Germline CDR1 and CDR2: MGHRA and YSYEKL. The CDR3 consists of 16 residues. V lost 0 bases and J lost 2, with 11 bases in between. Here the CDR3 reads CASSQDSRNPYNEQFF. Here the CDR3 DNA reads TGCGCCAGCAGCCAAGATAGCCGCAACCCCTACAATGAGCAGTTCTTC.

This chain's CDR3 is CASSSTSGSYNEQFF. The CDR3, as DNA: TGTGCCAGCAGCTCGACTAGCGGATCCTACAATGAGCAGTTCTTC. The chain has TRBV7-2 and TRBJ2-1; TRBD2 aligns across 9 bases. The germline CDR1 and CDR2 sequences are SGHTA and FQGNSA. This CDR3 region has 15 residues. V lost 4 bases, J lost 1 base, and 2 bases stayed unmatched. Together with reference TRBV7-2 and TRBJ2-1, the CDR3 gives the full variable domain: GAGVSQSPSNKVTEKGKDVELRCDPISGHTALYWYRQSLGQGLEFLIYFQGNSAPDKSGLPSDRFSAERTGGSVSTLTIQRTQQEDSAVYLCASSSTSGSYNEQFFGPGTRLTVL.

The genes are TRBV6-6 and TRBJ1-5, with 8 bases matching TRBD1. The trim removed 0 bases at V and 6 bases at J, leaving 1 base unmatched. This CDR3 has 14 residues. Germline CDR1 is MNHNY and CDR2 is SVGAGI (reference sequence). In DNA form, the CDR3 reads TGTGCCAGCAGTTACTCGGACAGGGCTCAGCCCCAGCATTTT. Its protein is CASSYSDRAQPQHF.

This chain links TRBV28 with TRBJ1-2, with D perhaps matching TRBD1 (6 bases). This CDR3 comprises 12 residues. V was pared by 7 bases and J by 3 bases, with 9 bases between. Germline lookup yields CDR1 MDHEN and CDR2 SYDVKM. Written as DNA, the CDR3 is TGTGCCAGCAATTCAGGGGACTATGGCTACACCTTC. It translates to CASNSGDYGYTF.

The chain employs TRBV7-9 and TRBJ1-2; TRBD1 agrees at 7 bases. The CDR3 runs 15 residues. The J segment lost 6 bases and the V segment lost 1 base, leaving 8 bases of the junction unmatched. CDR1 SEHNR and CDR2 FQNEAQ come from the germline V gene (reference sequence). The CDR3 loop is CASSLGVRGPDGYTF. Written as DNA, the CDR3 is TGTGCCAGCAGCTTAGGGGTTAGGGGGCCGGATGGCTACACCTTC. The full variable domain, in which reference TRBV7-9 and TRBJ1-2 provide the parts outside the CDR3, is DTGVSQNPRHKITKRGQNVTFRCDPISEHNRLYWYRQTLGQGPEFLTYFQNEAQLEKSRLLSDRFSAERPKGSFSTLEIQRTEQGDSAMYLCASSLGVRGPDGYTFGSGTRLTVV.

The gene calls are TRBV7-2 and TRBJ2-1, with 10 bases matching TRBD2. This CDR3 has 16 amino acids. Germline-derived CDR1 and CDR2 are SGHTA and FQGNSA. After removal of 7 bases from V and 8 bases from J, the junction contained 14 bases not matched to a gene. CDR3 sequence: CASKNPHLAGAYEQFF. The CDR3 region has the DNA TGTGCCAGCAAAAACCCCCACCTAGCGGGGGCGTATGAGCAGTTCTTC.

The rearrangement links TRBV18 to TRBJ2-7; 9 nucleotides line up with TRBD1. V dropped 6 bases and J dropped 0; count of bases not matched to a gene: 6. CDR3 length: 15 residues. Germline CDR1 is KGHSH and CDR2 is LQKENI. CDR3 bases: TGTGCCAGCTCCCAGGCGACAGGGGGCTCCTACGAGCAGTACTTC. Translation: CASSQATGGSYEQYF. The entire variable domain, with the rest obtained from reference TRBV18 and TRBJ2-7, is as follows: NAGVMQNPRHLVRRRGQEARLRCSPMKGHSHVYWYRQLPEEGLKFMVYLQKENIIDESGMPKERFSAEFPKEGPSILRIQQVVRGDSAAYFCASSQATGGSYEQYFGPGTRLTVT.

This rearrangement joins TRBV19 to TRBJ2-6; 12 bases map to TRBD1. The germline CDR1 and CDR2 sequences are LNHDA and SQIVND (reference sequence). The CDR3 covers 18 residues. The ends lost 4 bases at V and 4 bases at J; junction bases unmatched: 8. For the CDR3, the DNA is TGTGCCAGTAGTAACCGGGACAGGGGGCGCAACGGGGCCAACGTCCTGACTTTC. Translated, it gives CASSNRDRGRNGANVLTF.

DNA of the CDR3: TGTGCCAGCAGCTCGTATCAGTTCTACGAGCAGTACTTC. The encoded protein is CASSSYQFYEQYF. The J gene is TRBJ2-7, the V gene TRBV14; D is uncertain. The V end was cut by 5 bases, the J end by 3 bases, with 11 bases between. Germline V lookup: CDR1 SGHDN, CDR2 FVKESK. The CDR3 consists of 13 residues.

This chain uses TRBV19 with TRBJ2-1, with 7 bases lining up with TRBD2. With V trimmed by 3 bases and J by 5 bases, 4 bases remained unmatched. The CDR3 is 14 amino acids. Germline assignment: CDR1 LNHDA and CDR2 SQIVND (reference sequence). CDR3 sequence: CASSIGGDHNEQFF. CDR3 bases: TGTGCCAGTAGTATTGGGGGGGATCACAATGAGCAGTTCTTC.

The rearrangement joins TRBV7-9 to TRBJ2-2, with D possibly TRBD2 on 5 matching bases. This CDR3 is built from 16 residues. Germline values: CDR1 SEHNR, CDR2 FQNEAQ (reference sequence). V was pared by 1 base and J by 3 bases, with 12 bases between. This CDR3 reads CASSLGAWEYTGELFF. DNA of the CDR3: TGTGCCAGCAGCTTAGGGGCTTGGGAGTACACCGGGGAGCTGTTTTTT.

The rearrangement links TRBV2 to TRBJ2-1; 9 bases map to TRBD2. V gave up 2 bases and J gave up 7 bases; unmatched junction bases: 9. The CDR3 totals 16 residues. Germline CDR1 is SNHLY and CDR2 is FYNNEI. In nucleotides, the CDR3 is TGTGCCAGCAGTGAAAGACGGGCGGGGGGGCATAATGAGCAGTTCTTC. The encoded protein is CASSERRAGGHNEQFF. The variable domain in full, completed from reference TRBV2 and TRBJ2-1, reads EPEVTQTPSHQVTQMGQEVILRCVPISNHLYFYWYRQILGQKVEFLVSFYNNEISEKSEIFDDQFSVERPDGSNFTLKIRSTKLEDSAMYFCASSERRAGGHNEQFFGPGTRLTVL.

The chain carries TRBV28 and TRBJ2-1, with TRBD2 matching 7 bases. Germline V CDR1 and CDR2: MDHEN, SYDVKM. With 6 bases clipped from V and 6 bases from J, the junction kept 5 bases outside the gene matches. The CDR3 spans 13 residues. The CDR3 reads CASRCGGCNEQFF. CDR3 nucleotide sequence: TGTGCCAGCAGGTGCGGGGGTTGCAATGAGCAGTTCTTC.

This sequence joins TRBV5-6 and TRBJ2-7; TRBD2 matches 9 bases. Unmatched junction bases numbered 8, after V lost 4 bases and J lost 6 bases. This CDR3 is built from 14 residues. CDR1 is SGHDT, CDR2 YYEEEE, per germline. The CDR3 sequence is CASSAPAGGPEQYF. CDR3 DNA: TGTGCCAGCAGCGCCCCAGCGGGGGGCCCCGAGCAGTACTTC.